This T cell receptor beta chain was sequenced in a study of beta chain features in type 1 diabetes. Study-wide points: Among patients with Type 1 diabetes, TCRB CDR3s were moderately but significantly shorter in every one of the four CD4+ subsets. cDNA sequencing could over-represent cells with high TCR expression. With patients and controls alike, PCR might favor shorter templates to an equal degree.

Remarks on this clone: Antigen specificity is unknown.

As every portion of the isolated RNA was reverse transcribed, the sequencing read expressed TCRB transcripts. Average reads for naive, central memory and regulatory T cell samples were about 3.57 million. TCRdb's copy holds only in-frame clones and misses some; the assay was immunoSEQ multiplex PCR. Among 200,000 to 300,000 clones listed, roughly 14% were seen once. The CDR3 spans 14 residues. Per germline, CDR1 KGHSH and CDR2 LQKENI. Trimming removed 8 bases from V and 3 bases from J, with 16 bases in between. Sequencing used naive CD4+ T cells from blood. The sequence was collected from a man under 40 with type 1 diabetes. The chain joins TRBV18 to TRBJ2-5; possible D gene TRBD1, 7 bases. The CDR3 loop reads CASPGVGTEETQYF. The CDR3 region has the DNA TGTGCCAGCCCGGGGGTTGGGACAGAAGAGACCCAGTACTTC.